This T cell receptor beta chain comes out of a study of blood T cell repertoires in COVID-19. Study information: From the United States, Italy and Spain came samples of acute and convalescent COVID-19. Sample material is recorded as cDNA or gDNA derived from T cells, B-cell-depleted T cells, or PBMCs.

Authors' methods: By means of reference gene primer amplification, nucleated cell counts were estimated. TCRdb's copy holds only in-frame clones and misses some; the assay was immunoSEQ multiplex PCR. From that table come the V and J calls and clone size; the DNA was used to work out D and trimming. This sample has 150,000 to 200,000 clones, with 80% to 90% found just once. Germline V gives CDR1 SGHAT, CDR2 FQNNGV. The CDR3 runs to 16 residues. V lost 6 bases to trimming and J lost 5 bases, with 20 bases between them. The chain joins TRBV11-2 to TRBJ1-5; D might be TRBD1 (6 bases). The sequence was collected from a middle-aged man with active or convalescent COVID-19. The sequencing sample was made of peripheral blood. This CDR3 reads CASSPIDRSDYQPQHF. Written as DNA, the CDR3 is TGTGCCAGCAGTCCGATAGACAGGTCGGATTATCAGCCCCAGCATTTT.